This T cell receptor (beta chain) originates from a study of response to subunit inactivated influenza vaccine. The V gene's germline CDR1 is SGHRS and CDR2 YFSETQ. V lost 2 bases and J lost 7; bases outside the gene matches: 5. The CDR3 totals 13 residues. Only a few counts were recorded for this clonotype. TCRdb used MiXCR to reprocess the RT-PCR reads, holding one entry per CDR3 protein. The sample yields under 550,000 distinct CDR3 sequences, approximately 7.8% seen once. The clonotype was recovered from a man aged 50 to 69 who received an inactivated influenza vaccine. Sequences were derived from PBMCs from blood, sampled less than 30 months after vaccination. The chain employs TRBV5-1 and TRBJ1-1; 7 positions match TRBD1. The CDR3 loop is CASSFQGDLEAFF. CDR3 nucleotide sequence: TGCGCCAGCAGCTTTCAGGGGGATCTTGAAGCTTTCTTT.